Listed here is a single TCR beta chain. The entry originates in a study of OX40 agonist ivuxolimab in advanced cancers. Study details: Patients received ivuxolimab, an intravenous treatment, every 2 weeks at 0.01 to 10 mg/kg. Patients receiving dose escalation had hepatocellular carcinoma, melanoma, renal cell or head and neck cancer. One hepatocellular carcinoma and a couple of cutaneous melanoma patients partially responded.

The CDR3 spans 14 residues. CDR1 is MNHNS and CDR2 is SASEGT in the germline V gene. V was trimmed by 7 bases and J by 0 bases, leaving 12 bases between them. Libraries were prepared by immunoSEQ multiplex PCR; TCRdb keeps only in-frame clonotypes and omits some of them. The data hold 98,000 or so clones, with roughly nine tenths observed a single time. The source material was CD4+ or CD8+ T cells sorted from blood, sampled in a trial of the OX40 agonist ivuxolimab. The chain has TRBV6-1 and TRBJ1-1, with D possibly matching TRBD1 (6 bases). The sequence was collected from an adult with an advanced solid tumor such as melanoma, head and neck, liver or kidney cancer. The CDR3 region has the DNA TGTGCCAGCATCACAGGGCTTCTGAACACTGAAGCTTTCTTT. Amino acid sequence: CASITGLLNTEAFF.